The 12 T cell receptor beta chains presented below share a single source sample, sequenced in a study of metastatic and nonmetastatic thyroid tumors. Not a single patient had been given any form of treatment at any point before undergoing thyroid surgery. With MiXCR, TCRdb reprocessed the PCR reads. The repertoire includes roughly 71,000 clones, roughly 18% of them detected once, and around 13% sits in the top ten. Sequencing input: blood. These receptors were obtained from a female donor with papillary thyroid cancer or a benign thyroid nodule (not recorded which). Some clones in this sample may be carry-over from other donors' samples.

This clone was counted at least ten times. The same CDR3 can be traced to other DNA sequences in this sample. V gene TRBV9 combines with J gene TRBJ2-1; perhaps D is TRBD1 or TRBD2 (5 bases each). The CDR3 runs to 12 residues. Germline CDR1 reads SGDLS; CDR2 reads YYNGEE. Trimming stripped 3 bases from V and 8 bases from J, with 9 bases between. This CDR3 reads CASSGLQDEQFF. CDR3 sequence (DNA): TGTGCCAGCAGCGGACTACAGGATGAGCAGTTCTTC. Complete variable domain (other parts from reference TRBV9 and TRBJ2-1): DSGVTQTPKHLITATGQRVTLRCSPRSGDLSVYWYQQSLDQGLQFLIQYYNGEERAKGNILERFSAQQFPDLHSELNLSSLELGDSALYFCASSGLQDEQFFGPGTRLTVL.

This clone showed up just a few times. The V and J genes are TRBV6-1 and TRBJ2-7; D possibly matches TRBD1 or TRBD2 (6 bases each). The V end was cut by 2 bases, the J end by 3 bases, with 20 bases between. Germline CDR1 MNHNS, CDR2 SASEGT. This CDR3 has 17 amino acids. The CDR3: CASSERRGSAGFYEQYV. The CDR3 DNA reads TGTGCCAGCAGTGAACGGAGGGGGTCTGCAGGGTTCTACGAGCAGTACGTC.

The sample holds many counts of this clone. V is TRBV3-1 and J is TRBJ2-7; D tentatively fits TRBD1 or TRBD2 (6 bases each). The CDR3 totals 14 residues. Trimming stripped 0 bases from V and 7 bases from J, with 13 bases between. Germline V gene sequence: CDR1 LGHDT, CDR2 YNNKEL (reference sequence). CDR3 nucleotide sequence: TGTGCCAGCAGCCAAGATTGGGGGGCTTGGGAGCAGTACTTC. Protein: CASSQDWGAWEQYF.

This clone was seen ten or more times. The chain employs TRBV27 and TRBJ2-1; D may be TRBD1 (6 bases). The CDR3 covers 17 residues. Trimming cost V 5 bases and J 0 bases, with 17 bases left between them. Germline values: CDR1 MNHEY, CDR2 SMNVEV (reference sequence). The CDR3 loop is CASSVQGRRSSYNEQFF. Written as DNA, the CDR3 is TGTGCCAGCAGTGTACAGGGACGACGGAGCTCCTACAATGAGCAGTTCTTC.

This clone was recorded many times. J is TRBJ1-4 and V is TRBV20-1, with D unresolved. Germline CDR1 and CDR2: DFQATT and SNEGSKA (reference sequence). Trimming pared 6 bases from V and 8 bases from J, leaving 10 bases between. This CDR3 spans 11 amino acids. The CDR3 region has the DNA TGCAGTGCCAGTAACCCCGAAAAACTGTTTTTT. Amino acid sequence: CSASNPEKLFF.

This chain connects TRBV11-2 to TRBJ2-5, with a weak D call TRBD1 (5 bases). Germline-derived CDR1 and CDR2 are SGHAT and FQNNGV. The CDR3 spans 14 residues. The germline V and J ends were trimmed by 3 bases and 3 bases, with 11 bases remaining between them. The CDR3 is CASSFNRGKETQYF. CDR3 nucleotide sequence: TGTGCCAGCAGCTTTAATAGGGGCAAAGAGACCCAGTACTTC.

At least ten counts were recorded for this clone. The CDR3 region has the DNA TGTGCCAGCAGCCAGGGATTCTCTGGAAACACCATATATTTT. Protein sequence: CASSQGFSGNTIYF. The chain carries TRBV7-9 and TRBJ1-3; a possible D gene is TRBD1 (5 bases). V lost 5 bases and J 0 bases, leaving 8 bases between the germline ends. This CDR3 is built from 14 residues. Per the germline V gene, CDR1 is SEHNR and CDR2 is FQNEAQ (reference sequence).

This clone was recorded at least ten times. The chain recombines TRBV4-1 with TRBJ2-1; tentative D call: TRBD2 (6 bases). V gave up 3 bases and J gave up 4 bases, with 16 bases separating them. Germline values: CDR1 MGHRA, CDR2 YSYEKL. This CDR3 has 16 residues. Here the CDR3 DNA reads TGCGCCAGCAGCCAGGGGAGGTTGTCAGAATACAATGAGCAGTTCTTC. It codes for CASSQGRLSEYNEQFF.

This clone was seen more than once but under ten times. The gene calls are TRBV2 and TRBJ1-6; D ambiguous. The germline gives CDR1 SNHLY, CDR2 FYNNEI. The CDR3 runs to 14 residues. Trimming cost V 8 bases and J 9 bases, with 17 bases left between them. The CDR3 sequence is CASADQVGSSPLHF. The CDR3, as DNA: TGTGCCAGCGCAGACCAAGTGGGGTCTTCACCCCTCCACTTT.

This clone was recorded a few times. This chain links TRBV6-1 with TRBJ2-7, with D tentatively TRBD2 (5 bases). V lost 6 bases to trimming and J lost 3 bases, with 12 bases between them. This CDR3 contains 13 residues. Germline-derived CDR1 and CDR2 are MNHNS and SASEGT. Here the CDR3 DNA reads TGTGCCAGCAGCCGAGGACTCAACTACGAGCAGTACTTC. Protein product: CASSRGLNYEQYF.

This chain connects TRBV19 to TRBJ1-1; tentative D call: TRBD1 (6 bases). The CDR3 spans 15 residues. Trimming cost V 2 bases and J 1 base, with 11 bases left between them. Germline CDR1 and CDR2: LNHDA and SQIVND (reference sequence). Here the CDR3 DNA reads TGTGCCAGTAGTATACAGGGGAGGAGGAACACTGAAGCTTTCTTT. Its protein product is CASSIQGRRNTEAFF.

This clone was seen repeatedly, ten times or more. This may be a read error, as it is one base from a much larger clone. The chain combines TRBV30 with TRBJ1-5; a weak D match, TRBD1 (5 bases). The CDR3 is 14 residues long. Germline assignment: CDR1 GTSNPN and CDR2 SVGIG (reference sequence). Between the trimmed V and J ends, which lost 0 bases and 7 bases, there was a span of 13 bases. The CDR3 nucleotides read TGTGCCTGGAGTGTACTTGCGGGGGAGCAGCCCCAGCATTTT. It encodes CAWSVLAGEQPQHF.